This paragraph covers one T cell receptor (beta chain) sequence. This CDR3 comprises 15 residues. The germline V gene has CDR1 MDHEN and CDR2 SYDVKM. Trimming removed 5 bases from V and 6 bases from J, with 17 bases in between. TCRdb keeps only in-frame clones here, not all; method: immunoSEQ multiplex PCR. Of 200,000 to 250,000 clones in the sample, 70% to 90% are singletons; the top ten hold roughly 3%. This sample is drawn from a study of blood T cell repertoires in COVID-19. At the level of the study: Spain, Italy and the United States supplied samples that represented acute and convalescent COVID-19. T cells, B-cell-depleted T cells, or PBMCs provided the cDNA or gDNA that served as material.

The Seattle patients, enrolled during active infection, were followed longitudinally. The sequenced sample was peripheral blood. The rearrangement joins TRBV28 to TRBJ1-5; D is undetermined. The clonotype originates from a man aged 25-45 years with COVID-19, enrolled during active disease. CDR3 sequence: CASSIDGRGSQPQHF. In DNA, the CDR3 is TGTGCCAGCAGTATAGATGGACGGGGTAGTCAGCCCCAGCATTTT.